These 28 T cell receptor beta chains came from one sample sequenced in a study of shared clonotypes between healthy human individuals. Sequenced by immunoSEQ multiplex PCR; TCRdb stores in-frame clones only, minus some. Among about 460,000 clones, 77% were seen once, and the ten largest hold more than 10%. The specimen sequenced was PBMCs. The source is a woman in her thirties or forties in good health. Some clones in this sample may be carry-over from other donors' samples.

In DNA form, the CDR3 reads TGTGCCAGCAGCCAAGGGTGGACTGAAGCTTTCTTT. As protein: CASSQGWTEAFF. The chain has TRBV4-2 and TRBJ1-1, with D unresolved. Trimming took off 1 base at V and 5 bases at J, with 5 bases between the two ends. This CDR3 is 12 amino acids long. The germline V gene has CDR1 LGHNA and CDR2 YNFKEQ.

The chain links TRBV6-6 to TRBJ2-1; D is unclear. This CDR3 has 12 residues. CDR1 MNHNY and CDR2 SVGAGI come from the germline V gene (reference sequence). V lost 2 bases to trimming and J lost 7 bases, with 6 bases between them. The DNA for the CDR3 is TGTGCCAGCAGTTACGACGGGAATGAGCAGTTCTTC. Protein: CASSYDGNEQFF.

This clone turned up a few times. Other DNA sequences in the sample encode the same CDR3. The rearrangement joins TRBV15 to TRBJ2-5, with D perhaps TRBD2 (5 bases). The V and J ends lost 1 base and 5 bases respectively, with 11 bases between them. Per germline, CDR1 LNHNV and CDR2 YYDKDF (reference sequence). The CDR3 runs to 14 residues. The CDR3 is CATSRGRSSETQYF. The CDR3 nucleotides are TGTGCCACCAGCAGAGGGAGGTCGTCGGAGACCCAGTACTTC.

This chain joins TRBV5-1 and TRBJ2-1, with 12 bases matching TRBD2. Germline V gene sequence: CDR1 SGHRS, CDR2 YFSETQ. V was clipped by 3 bases and J by 2 bases; unmatched bases: 9. The CDR3 loop spans 18 amino acids. Written as DNA, the CDR3 is TGCGCCAGCAGCTCGACTAGCGGGAGAAGGGTCACCTACAATGAGCAGTTCTTC. It is translated as CASSSTSGRRVTYNEQFF. Using reference TRBV5-1 and TRBJ2-1 for the parts outside the CDR3, the full variable domain is KAGVTQTPRYLIKTRGQQVTLSCSPISGHRSVSWYQQTPGQGLQFLFEYFSETQRNKGNFPGRFSGRQFSNSRSEMNVSTLELGDSALYLCASSSTSGRRVTYNEQFFGPGTRLTVL.

The CDR3 DNA reads as TGTGCCACCGAGCGGGAGGGCCTCAATGAGCAGTTCTTC. It specifies CATEREGLNEQFF. The gene calls are TRBV4-2 and TRBJ2-1, with 10 bases identical to TRBD2. The V segment lost 10 bases and the J segment 6 bases; nucleotides outside the gene matches: 6. Germline CDR1 LGHNA, CDR2 YNFKEQ. The CDR3 has 13 amino acids.

V is TRBV4-3 and J is TRBJ2-1, with 8 bases matching TRBD2. The CDR3 sequence is 15 residues long. Germline values: CDR1 LGHNA, CDR2 YSLEER. Losses at the gene ends were 0 bases for V and 8 bases for J; bases not matched to a gene: 6. CDR3 protein: CASSQEEREYYEQFF. The CDR3 DNA reads as TGCGCCAGCAGCCAAGAGGAGCGGGAGTACTATGAGCAGTTCTTC.

About this clone: A read error likely explains this, since a far larger clone differs by one base. This rearrangement joins TRBV10-1 to TRBJ1-6; 7 bases align to TRBD1. Trimming at V came to 11 bases and at J to 0 bases, leaving 10 bases not matched to a gene. The CDR3 totals 16 residues. In germline, CDR1 is WNHNN, CDR2 SYGVQD (reference sequence). This CDR3 reads CAPRRTGSSYNSPLHF. In DNA, the CDR3 is TGCGCCCCTAGGAGGACAGGAAGCTCCTATAATTCACCCCTCCACTTT.

This sequence joins TRBV10-3 and TRBJ2-7; TRBD2 aligns across 10 bases. The CDR3 consists of 14 residues. CDR1 ENHRY and CDR2 SYGVKD come from the germline V gene. Germline trimming cut 6 bases from V and 6 bases from J; bases unmatched to any gene: 8. The CDR3 coding sequence is TGTGCCATCAGCTATCTAGCGGGAGCACGCGAGCAGTACTTC. Its protein is CAISYLAGAREQYF.

The chain joins TRBV5-1 to TRBJ1-2; the match to TRBD1 covers 10 bases. Germline V lookup: CDR1 SGHRS, CDR2 YFSETQ. V shed 2 bases, J shed 2 bases, and the junction held 6 bases outside the gene matches. This CDR3 has 16 residues. CDR3 DNA: TGCGCCAGCAGCTTTATAGGGACAGGGGAGAACTATGGCTACACCTTC. This encodes CASSFIGTGENYGYTF.

This clone was counted a few times. With only one base between it and a far larger clone, this is likely a read error. This chain links TRBV29-1 with TRBJ2-1; D unresolved. CDR1 and CDR2 from the germline V gene are SQVTM and ANQGSEA. This CDR3 is built from 11 residues. The CDR3 here is CSASPGNERFF. The DNA of the CDR3 is TGCAGCGCCTCTCCTGGGAATGAGCGGTTCTTC.

The rearrangement uses TRBV15 and TRBJ1-4, with 7 bases that match TRBD1. Looked up from germline, CDR1 is LNHNV and CDR2 is YYDKDF (reference sequence). V was pared by 4 bases and J by 7 bases, with 6 bases of the junction left unmatched. The CDR3 loop spans 14 amino acids. CDR3 DNA: TGTGCCACCAGCAAAGACAGGGAGGTTGAAAAACTGTTTTTT. It yields the protein CATSKDREVEKLFF.

V gene TRBV4-1 combines with J gene TRBJ1-2; D unclear. CDR1 and CDR2 from the germline V gene are MGHRA and YSYEKL. The CDR3 spans 13 residues. Deletions cut 2 bases from V and 5 bases from J, with 9 bases between. The chain's CDR3 is CASSQWGGYGYTF. CDR3 in DNA: TGCGCCAGCAGCCAATGGGGAGGGTATGGCTACACCTTC.

The chain couples TRBV15 to TRBJ2-5; TRBD1 aligns across 9 bases. The CDR3 contains 17 residues. Germline V gives CDR1 LNHNV, CDR2 YYDKDF (reference sequence). With 4 bases clipped from V and 5 bases from J, the junction kept 14 bases outside the gene matches. The CDR3 is CATSKSGTGYFQETQYF. The CDR3 DNA sequence: TGTGCCACCAGCAAATCCGGGACAGGGTATTTTCAGGAGACCCAGTACTTC.

The J gene is TRBJ2-1, the V gene TRBV9; 9 bases line up with TRBD2. Germline CDR1 is SGDLS and CDR2 is YYNGEE. This CDR3 has 16 amino acids. Losses at the gene ends were 0 bases for V and 8 bases for J; bases not matched to a gene: 9. Here the CDR3 reads CASSVGASGVSYEQFF. The CDR3 DNA reads as TGTGCCAGCAGCGTAGGAGCTAGCGGGGTGTCCTATGAGCAGTTCTTC.

The V call is TRBV2, the J call TRBJ2-7, with D hard to call. This CDR3 comprises 12 residues. The V end lost 3 bases, the J end lost 3 bases, and 6 bases lay between the germline ends. CDR1 and CDR2 from the germline V gene are SNHLY and FYNNEI. CDR3 region: CASSDRYYEQYF. CDR3 nucleotide sequence: TGTGCCAGCAGTGACAGGTACTACGAGCAGTACTTC.

The chain joins TRBV28 to TRBJ2-7; D possibly matches TRBD1 or TRBD2 (5 bases each). CDR3 length equals 14 residues. From germline, CDR1 is MDHEN and CDR2 SYDVKM. Deletions cut 3 bases from V and 3 bases from J, with 12 bases between. This CDR3 reads CASSLGPSYYEQYF. As DNA, the CDR3 is TGTGCCAGCAGTTTGGGACCGAGTTACTACGAGCAGTACTTC.

The chain uses TRBV4-1 and TRBJ2-1; D may be TRBD1 (5 bases). This CDR3 has 11 amino acids. Germline V gene sequence: CDR1 MGHRA, CDR2 YSYEKL. Trimming removed 3 bases at V and 8 bases at J, with 5 bases between. The DNA for the CDR3 is TGCGCCAGCAGCCAGGGGCATGAGCAGTTCTTC. Residues: CASSQGHEQFF.

The chain joins TRBV25-1 to TRBJ2-1; D call uncertain. Between the trimmed V and J ends, which lost 5 bases and 7 bases, there was a span of 12 bases. CDR1 MGHDK and CDR2 SYGVNS come from the germline V gene. The CDR3 consists of 13 residues. The CDR3 protein is CASSPLDWNEQFF. In DNA, the CDR3 is TGTGCCAGCAGTCCCCTCGACTGGAATGAGCAGTTCTTC.

This clone was seen only once. V gene TRBV2 combines with J gene TRBJ1-6; D perhaps matches TRBD1 (5 bases). The V end lost 2 bases, the J end lost 0 bases, and 11 bases lay between the germline ends. This CDR3 is built from 17 residues. The germline V gene encodes CDR1 SNHLY and CDR2 FYNNEI. The CDR3 DNA follows: TGTGCCAGCAGTGAATTCGGGGGGAGCTCCTATAATTCACCCCTCCACTTT. Translating it yields CASSEFGGSSYNSPLHF.

Concerning this clone: The sample has other DNA sequences that encode this CDR3 too. This chain uses TRBV5-5 with TRBJ2-7; D remains ambiguous. The CDR3 is 11 residues long. Trimming stripped 0 bases from V and 6 bases from J, with 4 bases between. Germline V gene lookup returns CDR1 SGHKS and CDR2 YYEKEE (reference sequence). The CDR3 loop reads CASSLAGEQYF. CDR3 nucleotides: TGTGCCAGCAGCTTGGCGGGCGAGCAGTACTTC.

This clone was detected only a few times. This sequence joins TRBV7-2 and TRBJ2-7; TRBD2 matches 7 bases. Germline CDR1 reads SGHTA; CDR2 reads FQGNSA. V lost 4 bases and J lost 6; bases outside the gene matches: 12. This CDR3 is 15 amino acids long. The chain's CDR3 is CASSSHGSSGGEQYF. CDR3 sequence (DNA): TGTGCCAGCAGCTCCCATGGTTCGTCGGGAGGCGAGCAGTACTTC. The whole variable domain, filled in from reference TRBV7-2 and TRBJ2-7, reads GAGVSQSPSNKVTEKGKDVELRCDPISGHTALYWYRQSLGQGLEFLIYFQGNSAPDKSGLPSDRFSAERTGGSVSTLTIQRTQQEDSAVYLCASSSHGSSGGEQYFGPGTRLTVT.

For this clone: A much bigger clone sits one base away, suggesting this may be a read error. Other DNA sequences in this sample translate to the same CDR3. The gene calls are TRBV11-2 and TRBJ2-3; TRBD2 might be the D (5 bases). The CDR3 covers 15 residues. Germline V gene lookup returns CDR1 SGHAT and CDR2 FQNNGV. The CDR3 coding sequence is TGTGCTAGCAGCTCTCCCCCGGGGAACACAGATACGCAGTATTTT. Translation gives CASSSPPGNTDTQYF.

This clone was recorded once. V gene TRBV25-1 combines with J gene TRBJ1-2, with unresolved D. The CDR3 is 15 amino acids. V was cut by 4 bases and J by 10 bases, with 22 bases left in between. Germline loops: CDR1 MGHDK, CDR2 SYGVNS. The CDR3 sequence: CASSGFSDRHGTYTF. In nucleotides, the CDR3 is TGTGCCAGCAGTGGCTTTTCTGATAGACATGGCACCTACACCTTC.

This clone showed up many times. The chain employs TRBV5-1 and TRBJ1-5; TRBD1 might be the D (6 bases). This CDR3 region has 14 residues. Per the germline V gene, CDR1 is SGHRS and CDR2 is YFSETQ. The V end lost 0 bases, the J end lost 10 bases, and 14 bases lay between the germline ends. The CDR3 bases are TGCGCCAGCAGCTTGGGCAGGGGATTTAGCCCCCAGCATTTT. Encoded protein: CASSLGRGFSPQHF.

This clone was seen a single time. The CDR3, as DNA: TGCAGCGTTGAAGGTTACAGGGGGCTGGGGGAGCAGTACTTC. Translated, it gives CSVEGYRGLGEQYF. The rearrangement joins TRBV29-1 to TRBJ2-7; 9 bases align to TRBD1. Germline values: CDR1 SQVTM, CDR2 ANQGSEA. This CDR3 comprises 14 residues. The ends lost 1 base at V and 7 bases at J; junction bases unmatched: 8.

The CDR3 DNA reads TGTGCCAGCAGCGTGATTAGCGTCTACGAGCAGTACTTC. Translating it yields CASSVISVYEQYF. V usage is TRBV5-6 and J usage is TRBJ2-5; weak D call: TRBD2 (5 bases). The J call is doubtful: the DNA matches TRBJ2-7 better. Germline V lookup: CDR1 SGHDT, CDR2 YYEEEE. The length of the CDR3 is 13 residues.

The V call is TRBV30, the J call TRBJ1-4; D remains unclear. This CDR3 spans 13 amino acids. Trimming stripped 1 base from V and 8 bases from J, with 11 bases between. Germline assignment: CDR1 GTSNPN and CDR2 SVGIG (reference sequence). CDR3 residues: CAWSAGLREKLFF. The CDR3 coding sequence is TGTGCCTGGAGTGCGGGTCTTCGGGAAAAACTGTTTTTT.

This chain links TRBV10-1 with TRBJ1-4; 7 bases are a match to TRBD1. J was trimmed by 0 bases and V by 7 bases; bases with no gene match: 2. Germline assignment: CDR1 WNHNN and CDR2 SYGVQD (reference sequence). There are 14 residues in the CDR3. The CDR3 bases are TGCGCCAGCACAGGGGGTGCAACTAATGAAAAACTGTTTTTT. It translates to CASTGGATNEKLFF.